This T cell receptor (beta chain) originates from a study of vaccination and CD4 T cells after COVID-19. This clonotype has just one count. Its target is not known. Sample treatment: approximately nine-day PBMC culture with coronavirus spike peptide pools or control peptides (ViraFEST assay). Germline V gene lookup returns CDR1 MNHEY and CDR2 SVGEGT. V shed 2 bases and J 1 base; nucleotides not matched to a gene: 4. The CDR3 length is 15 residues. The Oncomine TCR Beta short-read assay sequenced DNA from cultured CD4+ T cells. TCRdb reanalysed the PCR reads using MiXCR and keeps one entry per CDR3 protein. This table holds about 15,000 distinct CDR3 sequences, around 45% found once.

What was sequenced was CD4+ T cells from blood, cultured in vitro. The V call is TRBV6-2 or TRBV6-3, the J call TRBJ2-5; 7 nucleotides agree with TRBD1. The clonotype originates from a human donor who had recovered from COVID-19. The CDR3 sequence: CASSYTRTGQETQYF. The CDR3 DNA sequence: TGTGCCAGCAGTTACACAAGGACAGGCCAAGAGACCCAGTACTTC.